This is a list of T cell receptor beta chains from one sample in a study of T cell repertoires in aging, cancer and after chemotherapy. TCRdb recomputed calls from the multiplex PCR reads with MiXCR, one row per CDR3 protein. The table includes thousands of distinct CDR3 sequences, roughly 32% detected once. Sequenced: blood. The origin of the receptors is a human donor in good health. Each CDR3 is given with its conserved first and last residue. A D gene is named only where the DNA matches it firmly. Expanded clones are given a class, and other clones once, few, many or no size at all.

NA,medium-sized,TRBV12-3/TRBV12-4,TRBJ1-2,TGTGCCAGCAGTTTCGGACAGCTTAACTATGGCTACACCTTC,CASSFGQLNYGYTF
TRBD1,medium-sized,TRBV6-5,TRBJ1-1,TGTGCCAGCAGTCACAGGGGTGGGAACACTGAAGCTTTCTTT,CASSHRGGNTEAFF
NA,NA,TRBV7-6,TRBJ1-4,TGTGCCAGCAGCGATACAGGGTCTAATGAAAAACTGTTTTTT,CASSDTGSNEKLFF
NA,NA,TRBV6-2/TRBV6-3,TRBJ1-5,TGTGCCAGCAGTTTCCTCCGACAGGCGAGCAATCAGCCCCAGCATTTT,CASSFLRQASNQPQHF
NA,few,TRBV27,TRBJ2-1,TGTGCCAGCGAACCCCGAGGGAGCCATGAGCAGTTCTTC,CASEPRGSHEQFF
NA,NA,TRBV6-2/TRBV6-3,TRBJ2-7,TGTGCCAGCAGTTACTCGGTTATCAGGGGGAGGTACGAGCAGTACTTC,CASSYSVIRGRYEQYF
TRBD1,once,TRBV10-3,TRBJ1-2,TGTGCCATCAGTGAGGCACCAGGGGGGCTAGGGGCTAACTATGGCTACACCTTC,CAISEAPGGLGANYGYTF
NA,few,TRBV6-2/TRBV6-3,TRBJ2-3,TGTGCCAGCAGTGAGGGGGATACCTTAGGTACGCAGTATTTT,CASSEGDTLGTQYF
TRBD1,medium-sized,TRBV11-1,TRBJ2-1,TGTGCCAGCAGCACCGGACAGGCCCCCAGCAATGAGCAGTTCTTC,CASSTGQAPSNEQFF
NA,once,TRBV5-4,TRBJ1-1,TGTGCCAGTCAAAGTCTTATCGGGACTGAAGCTTTCTTT,CASQSLIGTEAFF
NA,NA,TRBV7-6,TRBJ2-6,TGTGCCAGCAGCACGACAGATTTTGGGGCCAACGTCCTGACTTTC,CASSTTDFGANVLTF
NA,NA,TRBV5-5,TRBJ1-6,TGTGCCAGCAGCTTAGGAAATTCACCCCTCCACTTT,CASSLGNSPLHF
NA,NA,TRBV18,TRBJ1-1,TGTGCCAGCTCACCGGGGGCCTATGAAGCTTTCTTT,CASSPGAYEAFF
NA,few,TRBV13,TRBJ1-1,TGTGCCAGCAGCGCCCGACCCTCGGTGGGCACTGAAGCTTTCTTT,CASSARPSVGTEAFF
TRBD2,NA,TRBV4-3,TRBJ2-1,TGCGCCAGCAGCCAAGACTCACGGTCTAGCGGGGGGTCGTTCTTC,CASSQDSRSSGGSFF
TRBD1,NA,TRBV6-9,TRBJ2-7,TGTGCCAGCAGTTACTCGACAGGGAATACCTACGAGCAGTACTTC,CASSYSTGNTYEQYF